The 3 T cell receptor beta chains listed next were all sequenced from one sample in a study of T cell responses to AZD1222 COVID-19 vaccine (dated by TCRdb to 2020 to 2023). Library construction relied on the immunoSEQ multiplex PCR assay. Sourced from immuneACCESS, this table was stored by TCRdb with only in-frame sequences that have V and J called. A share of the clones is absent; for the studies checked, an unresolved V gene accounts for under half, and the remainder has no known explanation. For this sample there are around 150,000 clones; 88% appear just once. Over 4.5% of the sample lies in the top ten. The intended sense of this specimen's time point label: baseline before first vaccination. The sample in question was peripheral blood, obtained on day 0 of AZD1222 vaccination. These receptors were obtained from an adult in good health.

CDR3 coding DNA: TGCAGCGTTGTTCGGGGGTATAACACTGAAGCTTTCTTT. It codes for CSVVRGYNTEAFF. The V gene is TRBV29-1, the J gene TRBJ1-1, with D possibly being TRBD1 (5 bases). V lost 4 bases and J 2 bases, leaving 11 bases between the germline ends. Germline loops: CDR1 SQVTM, CDR2 ANQGSEA. CDR3 length equals 13 residues.

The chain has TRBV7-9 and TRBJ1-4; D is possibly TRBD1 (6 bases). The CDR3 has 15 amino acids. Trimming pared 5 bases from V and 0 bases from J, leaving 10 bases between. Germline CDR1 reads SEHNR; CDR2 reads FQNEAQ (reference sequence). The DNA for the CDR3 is TGTGCCAGCAGCACCCGGACAGCAACTAATGAAAAACTGTTTTTT. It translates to CASSTRTATNEKLFF. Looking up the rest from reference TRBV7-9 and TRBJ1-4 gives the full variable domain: DTGVSQNPRHKITKRGQNVTFRCDPISEHNRLYWYRQTLGQGPEFLTYFQNEAQLEKSRLLSDRFSAERPKGSFSTLEIQRTEQGDSAMYLCASSTRTATNEKLFFGSGTQLSVL.

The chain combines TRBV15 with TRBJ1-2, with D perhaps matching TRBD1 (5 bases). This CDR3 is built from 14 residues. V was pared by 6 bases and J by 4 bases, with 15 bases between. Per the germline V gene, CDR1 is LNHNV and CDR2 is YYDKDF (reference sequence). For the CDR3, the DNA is TGTGCCACCAGTCCGGGACTTAATCCCTATGGCTACACCTTC. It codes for CATSPGLNPYGYTF.